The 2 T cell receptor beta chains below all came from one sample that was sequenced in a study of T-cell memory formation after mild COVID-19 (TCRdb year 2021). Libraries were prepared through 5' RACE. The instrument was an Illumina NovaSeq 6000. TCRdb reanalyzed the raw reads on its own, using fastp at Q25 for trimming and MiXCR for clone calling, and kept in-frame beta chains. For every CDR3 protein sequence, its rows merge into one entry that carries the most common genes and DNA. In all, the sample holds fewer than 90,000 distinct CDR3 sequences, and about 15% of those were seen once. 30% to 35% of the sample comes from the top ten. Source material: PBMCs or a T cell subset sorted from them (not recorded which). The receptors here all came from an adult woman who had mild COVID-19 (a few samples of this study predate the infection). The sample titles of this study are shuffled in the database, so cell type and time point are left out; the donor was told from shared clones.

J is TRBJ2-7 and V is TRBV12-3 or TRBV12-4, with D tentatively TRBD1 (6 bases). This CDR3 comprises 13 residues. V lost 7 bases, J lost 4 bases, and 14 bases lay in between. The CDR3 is CASTTGQSYEQYF. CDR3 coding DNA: TGTGCCAGCACCACAGGACAGTCTTACGAGCAGTACTTC.

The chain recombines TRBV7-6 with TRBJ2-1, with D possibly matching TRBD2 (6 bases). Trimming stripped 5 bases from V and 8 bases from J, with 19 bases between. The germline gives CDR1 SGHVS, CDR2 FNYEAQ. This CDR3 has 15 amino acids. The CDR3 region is CASSLPGGRGDEQFF. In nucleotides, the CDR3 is TGTGCCAGCAGCCTCCCTGGGGGGAGAGGTGATGAGCAGTTCTTC. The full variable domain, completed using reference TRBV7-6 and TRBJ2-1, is GAGVSQSPRYKVTKRGQDVALRCDPISGHVSLYWYRQALGQGPEFLTYFNYEAQQDKSGLPNDRFSAERPEGSISTLTIQRTEQRDSAMYRCASSLPGGRGDEQFFGPGTRLTVL.